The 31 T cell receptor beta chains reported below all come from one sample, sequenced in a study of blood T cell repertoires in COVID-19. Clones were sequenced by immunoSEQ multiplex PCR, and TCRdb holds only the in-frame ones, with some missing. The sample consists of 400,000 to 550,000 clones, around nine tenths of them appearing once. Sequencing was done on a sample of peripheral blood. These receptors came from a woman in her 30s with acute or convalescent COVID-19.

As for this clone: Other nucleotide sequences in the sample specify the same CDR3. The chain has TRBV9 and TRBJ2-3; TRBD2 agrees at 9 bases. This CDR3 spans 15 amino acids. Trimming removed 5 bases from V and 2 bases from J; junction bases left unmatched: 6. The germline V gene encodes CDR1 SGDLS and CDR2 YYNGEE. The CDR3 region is CASSGSGGTTDTQYF. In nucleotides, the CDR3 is TGTGCCAGCAGTGGCAGCGGGGGGACCACAGATACGCAGTATTTT. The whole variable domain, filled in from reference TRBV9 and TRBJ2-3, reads DSGVTQTPKHLITATGQRVTLRCSPRSGDLSVYWYQQSLDQGLQFLIQYYNGEERAKGNILERFSAQQFPDLHSELNLSSLELGDSALYFCASSGSGGTTDTQYFGPGTRLTVL.

CDR3 protein: CASSRTGDSTDTQYF. In DNA, the CDR3 is TGCGCCAGCTCGCGGACAGGGGATTCGACAGATACGCAGTATTTT. The chain carries TRBV5-1 and TRBJ2-3; 9 positions match TRBD1. V lost 7 bases and J lost 3; bases outside the gene matches: 9. Germline-derived CDR1 and CDR2 are SGHRS and YFSETQ. The length of the CDR3 is 15 residues.

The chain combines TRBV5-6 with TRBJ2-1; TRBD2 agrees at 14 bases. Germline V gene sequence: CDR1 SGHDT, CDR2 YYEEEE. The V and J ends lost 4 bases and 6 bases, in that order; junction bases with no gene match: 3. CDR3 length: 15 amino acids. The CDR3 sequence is CASSKGLAGANEQFF. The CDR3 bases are TGTGCCAGCAGCAAGGGACTAGCGGGGGCCAATGAGCAGTTCTTC.

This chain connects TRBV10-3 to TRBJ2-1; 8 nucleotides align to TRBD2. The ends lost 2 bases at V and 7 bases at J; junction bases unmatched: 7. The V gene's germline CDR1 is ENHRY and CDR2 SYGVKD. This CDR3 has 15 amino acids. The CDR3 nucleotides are TGTGCCATCAGTGAGGACGGGGGGGCTAAAAATGAGCAGTTCTTC. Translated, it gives CAISEDGGAKNEQFF.

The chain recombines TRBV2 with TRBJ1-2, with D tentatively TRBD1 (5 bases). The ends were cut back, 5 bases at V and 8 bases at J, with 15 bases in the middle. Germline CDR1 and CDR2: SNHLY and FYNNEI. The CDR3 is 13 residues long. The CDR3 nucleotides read TGTGCCAGCAGTTATGGGGGAGGCTTGGGCTACACCTTC. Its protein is CASSYGGGLGYTF.

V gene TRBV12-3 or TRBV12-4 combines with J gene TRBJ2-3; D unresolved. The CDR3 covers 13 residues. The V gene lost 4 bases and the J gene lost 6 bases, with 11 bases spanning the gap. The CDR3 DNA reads TGTGCCAGCAGTTATGGGCGTTCGGATACGCAGTATTTT. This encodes CASSYGRSDTQYF.

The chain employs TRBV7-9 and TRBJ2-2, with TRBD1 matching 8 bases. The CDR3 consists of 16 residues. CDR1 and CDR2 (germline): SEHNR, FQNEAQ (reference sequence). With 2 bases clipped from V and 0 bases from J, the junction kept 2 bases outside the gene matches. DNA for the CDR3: TGTGCCAGCAGCTTACCGGGACAGGCGAACACCGGGGAGCTGTTTTTT. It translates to CASSLPGQANTGELFF.

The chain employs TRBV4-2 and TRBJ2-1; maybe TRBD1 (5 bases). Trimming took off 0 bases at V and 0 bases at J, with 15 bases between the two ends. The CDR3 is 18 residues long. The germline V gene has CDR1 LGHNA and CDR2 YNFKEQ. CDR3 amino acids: CASSQDFGRAHSYNEQFF. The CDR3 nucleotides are TGTGCCAGCAGCCAAGATTTCGGCAGGGCTCACTCCTACAATGAGCAGTTCTTC.

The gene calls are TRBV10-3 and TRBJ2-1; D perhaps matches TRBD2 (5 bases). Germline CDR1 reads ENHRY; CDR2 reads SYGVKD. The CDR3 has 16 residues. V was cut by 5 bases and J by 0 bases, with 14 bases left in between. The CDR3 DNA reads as TGTGCCATCAGTTCCCATCGTAGCGACTCCTACAATGAGCAGTTCTTC. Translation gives CAISSHRSDSYNEQFF.

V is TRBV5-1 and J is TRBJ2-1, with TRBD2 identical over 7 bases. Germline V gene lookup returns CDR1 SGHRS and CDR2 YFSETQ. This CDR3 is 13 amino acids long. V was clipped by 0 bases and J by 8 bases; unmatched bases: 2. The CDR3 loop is CASSLARGDEQFF. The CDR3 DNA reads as TGCGCCAGCAGCTTGGCTCGGGGGGATGAGCAGTTCTTC.

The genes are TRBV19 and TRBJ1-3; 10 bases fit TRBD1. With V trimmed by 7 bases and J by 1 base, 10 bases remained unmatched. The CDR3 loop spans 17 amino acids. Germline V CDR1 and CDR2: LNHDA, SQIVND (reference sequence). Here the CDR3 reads CASKDRGQVLSGNTIYF. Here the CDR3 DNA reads TGTGCCAGTAAAGACAGGGGGCAAGTCTTGTCTGGAAACACCATATATTTT.

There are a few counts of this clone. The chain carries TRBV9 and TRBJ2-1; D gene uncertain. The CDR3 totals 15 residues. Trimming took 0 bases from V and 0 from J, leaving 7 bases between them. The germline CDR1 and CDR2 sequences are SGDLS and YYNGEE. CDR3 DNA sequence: TGTGCCAGCAGCGTAGATTCCAGCTCCTACAATGAGCAGTTCTTC. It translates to CASSVDSSSYNEQFF.

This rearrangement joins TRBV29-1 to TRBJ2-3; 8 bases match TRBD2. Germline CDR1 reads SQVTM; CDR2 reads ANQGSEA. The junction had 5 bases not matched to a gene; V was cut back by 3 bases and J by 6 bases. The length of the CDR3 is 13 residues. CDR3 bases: TGCAGCGTTGATCACGGGACTAGGGATACGCAGTATTTT. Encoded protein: CSVDHGTRDTQYF.

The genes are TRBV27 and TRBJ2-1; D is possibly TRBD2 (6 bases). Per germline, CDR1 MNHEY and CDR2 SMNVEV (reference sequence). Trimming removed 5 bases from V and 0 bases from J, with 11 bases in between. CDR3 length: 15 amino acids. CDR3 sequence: CASSRDSRSYNEQFF. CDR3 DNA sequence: TGTGCCAGCAGTAGGGACTCCCGCTCCTACAATGAGCAGTTCTTC.

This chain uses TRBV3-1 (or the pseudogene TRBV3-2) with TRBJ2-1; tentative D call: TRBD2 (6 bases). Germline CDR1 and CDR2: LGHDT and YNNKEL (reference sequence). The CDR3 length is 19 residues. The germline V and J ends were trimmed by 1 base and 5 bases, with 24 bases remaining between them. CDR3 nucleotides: TGTGCCAGCAGCCAAGGGCGGGAAAGGGGCTCCCGAGGGGACAATGAGCAGTTCTTC. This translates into CASSQGRERGSRGDNEQFF.

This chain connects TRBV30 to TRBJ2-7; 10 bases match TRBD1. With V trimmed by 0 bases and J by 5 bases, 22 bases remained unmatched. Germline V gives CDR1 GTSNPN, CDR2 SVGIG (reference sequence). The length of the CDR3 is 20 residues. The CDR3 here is CAWSVPSSRKDRGRRNEQYF. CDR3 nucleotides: TGTGCCTGGAGTGTTCCGAGTTCCCGTAAAGACAGGGGGCGCCGGAACGAGCAGTACTTC.

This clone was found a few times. CDR3 loop: CASTTRGGEEKLFF. The CDR3 bases are TGTGCCAGTACAACGAGAGGGGGCGAGGAAAAACTGTTTTTT. The V and J genes are TRBV18 and TRBJ1-4, with 7 bases that match TRBD1. J was trimmed by 8 bases and V by 9 bases; bases with no gene match: 12. Germline V CDR1 and CDR2: KGHSH, LQKENI. The CDR3 has 14 residues.

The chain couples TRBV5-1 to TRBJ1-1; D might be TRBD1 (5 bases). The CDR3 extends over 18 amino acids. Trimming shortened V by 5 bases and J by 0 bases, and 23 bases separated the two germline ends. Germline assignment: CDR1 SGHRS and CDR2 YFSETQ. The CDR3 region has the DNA TGCGCCAGCAGTTTCCGGGTGGGGGGTAGAGATTTGAACACTGAAGCTTTCTTT. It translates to CASSFRVGGRDLNTEAFF.

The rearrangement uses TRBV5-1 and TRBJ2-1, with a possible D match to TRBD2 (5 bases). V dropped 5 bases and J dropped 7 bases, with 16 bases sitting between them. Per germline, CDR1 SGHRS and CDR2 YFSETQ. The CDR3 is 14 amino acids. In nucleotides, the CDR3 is TGCGCCAGCAGGGAGGCTGAAGCGGCGAATGAGCAGTTCTTC. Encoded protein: CASREAEAANEQFF.

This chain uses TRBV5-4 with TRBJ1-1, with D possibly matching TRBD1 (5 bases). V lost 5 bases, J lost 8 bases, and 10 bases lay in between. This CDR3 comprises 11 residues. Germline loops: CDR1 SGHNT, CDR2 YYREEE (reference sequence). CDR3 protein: CASSFDSEAFF. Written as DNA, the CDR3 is TGTGCCAGCAGTTTTGACAGCGAAGCTTTCTTT.

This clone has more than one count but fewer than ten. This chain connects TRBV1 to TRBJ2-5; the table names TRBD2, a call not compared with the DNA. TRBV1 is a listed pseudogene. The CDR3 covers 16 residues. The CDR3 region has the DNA TGCACCAGCAGCAAGGGAGGCTCTGACAGCCAGAGGACCCAGTACTTC. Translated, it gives CTSSKGGSDSQRTQYF.

CDR3 in amino acids: CASSKAQRVLEEKLFF. The CDR3 region has the DNA TGTGCCAGCAGCAAAGCGCAGAGGGTACTGGAGGAAAAACTGTTTTTT. The chain combines TRBV21-1 with TRBJ1-4. TRBV21-1 is a pseudogene. CDR3 length: 16 residues.

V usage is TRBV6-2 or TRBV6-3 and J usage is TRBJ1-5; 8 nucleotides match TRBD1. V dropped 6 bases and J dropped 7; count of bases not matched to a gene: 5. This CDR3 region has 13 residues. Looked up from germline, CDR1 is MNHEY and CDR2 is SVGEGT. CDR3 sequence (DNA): TGTGCCAGCAGCATGACAGGGGTCCAGCCCCAGCATTTT. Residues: CASSMTGVQPQHF.

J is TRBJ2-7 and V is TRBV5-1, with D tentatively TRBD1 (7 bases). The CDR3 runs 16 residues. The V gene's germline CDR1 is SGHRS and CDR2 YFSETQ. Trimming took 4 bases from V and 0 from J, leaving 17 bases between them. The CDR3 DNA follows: TGCGCCAGCAGCCAGGGGGGATATCCAAGCTCCTACGAGCAGTACTTC. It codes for CASSQGGYPSSYEQYF.

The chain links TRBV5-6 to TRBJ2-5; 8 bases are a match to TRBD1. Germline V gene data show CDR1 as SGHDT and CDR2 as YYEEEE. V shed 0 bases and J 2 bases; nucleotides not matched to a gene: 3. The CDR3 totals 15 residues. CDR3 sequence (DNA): TGTGCCAGCAGCTTGGAGCGGACAGGGCAAGAGACCCAGTACTTC. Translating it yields CASSLERTGQETQYF.

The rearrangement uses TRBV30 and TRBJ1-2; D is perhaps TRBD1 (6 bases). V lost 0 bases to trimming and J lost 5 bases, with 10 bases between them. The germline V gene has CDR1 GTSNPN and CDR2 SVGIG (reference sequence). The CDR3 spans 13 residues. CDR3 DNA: TGTGCCTGGAGTGTAAAGGGGGGGTATGGCTACACCTTC. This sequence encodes CAWSVKGGYGYTF.

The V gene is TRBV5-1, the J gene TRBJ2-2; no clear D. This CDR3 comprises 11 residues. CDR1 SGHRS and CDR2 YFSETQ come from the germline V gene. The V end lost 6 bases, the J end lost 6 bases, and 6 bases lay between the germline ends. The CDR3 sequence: CASIEAGELFF. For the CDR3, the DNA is TGCGCCAGCATTGAGGCCGGGGAGCTGTTTTTT.

The CDR3 DNA is TGTGCCAGCAGCCAAGCCAGACTCGTCCCCGGGGAGCTGTTTTTT. Encoded protein: CASSQARLVPGELFF. J is TRBJ2-2 and V is TRBV14; D ambiguous. This CDR3 contains 15 residues. Germline CDR1 SGHDN, CDR2 FVKESK. Trimming removed 1 base from V and 6 bases from J, with 12 bases in between.

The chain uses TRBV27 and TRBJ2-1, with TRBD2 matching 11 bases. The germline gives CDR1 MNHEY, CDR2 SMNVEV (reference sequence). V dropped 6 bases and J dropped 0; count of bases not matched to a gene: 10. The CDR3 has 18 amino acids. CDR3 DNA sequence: TGTGCCAGCAGAATAGCGGGGGGGCCCCCCTCCTCCTACAATGAGCAGTTCTTC. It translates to CASRIAGGPPSSYNEQFF.

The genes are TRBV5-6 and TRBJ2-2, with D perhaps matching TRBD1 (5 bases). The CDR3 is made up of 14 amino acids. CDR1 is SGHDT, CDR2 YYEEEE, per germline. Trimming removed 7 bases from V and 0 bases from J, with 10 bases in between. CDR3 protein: CASSRTTNTGELFF. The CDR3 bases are TGTGCCAGCTCTAGGACAACGAACACCGGGGAGCTGTTTTTT.

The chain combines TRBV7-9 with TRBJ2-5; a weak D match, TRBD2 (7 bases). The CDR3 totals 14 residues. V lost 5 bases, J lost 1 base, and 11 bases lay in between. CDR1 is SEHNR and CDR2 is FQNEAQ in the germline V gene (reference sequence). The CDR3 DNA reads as TGTGCCAGCAGCCGAGGGGGGGTCCAAGAGACCCAGTACTTC. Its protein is CASSRGGVQETQYF.